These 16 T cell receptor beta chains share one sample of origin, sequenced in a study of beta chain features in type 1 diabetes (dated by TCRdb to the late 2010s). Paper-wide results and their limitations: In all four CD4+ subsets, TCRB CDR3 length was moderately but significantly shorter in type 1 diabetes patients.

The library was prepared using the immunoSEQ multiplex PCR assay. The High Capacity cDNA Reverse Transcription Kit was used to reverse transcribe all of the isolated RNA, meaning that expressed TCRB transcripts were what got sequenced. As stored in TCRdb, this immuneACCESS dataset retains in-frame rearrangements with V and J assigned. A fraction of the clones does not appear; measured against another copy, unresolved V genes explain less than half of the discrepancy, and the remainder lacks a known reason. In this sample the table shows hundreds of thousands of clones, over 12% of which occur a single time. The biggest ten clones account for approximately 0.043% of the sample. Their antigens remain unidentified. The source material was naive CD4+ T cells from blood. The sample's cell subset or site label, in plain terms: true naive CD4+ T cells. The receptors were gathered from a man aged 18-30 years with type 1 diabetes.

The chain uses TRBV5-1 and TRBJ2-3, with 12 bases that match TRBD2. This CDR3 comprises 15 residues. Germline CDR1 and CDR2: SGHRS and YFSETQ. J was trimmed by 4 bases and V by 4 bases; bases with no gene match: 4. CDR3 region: CASSLTSGRSDTQYF. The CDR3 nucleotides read TGCGCCAGCAGCCTCACTAGCGGGAGGTCAGATACGCAGTATTTT.

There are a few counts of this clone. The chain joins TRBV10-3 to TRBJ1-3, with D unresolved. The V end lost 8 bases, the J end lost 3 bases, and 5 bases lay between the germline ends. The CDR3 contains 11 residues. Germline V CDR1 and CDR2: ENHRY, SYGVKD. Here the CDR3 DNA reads TGTGCCATCCGAAGTGGAAACACCATATATTTT. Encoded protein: CAIRSGNTIYF.

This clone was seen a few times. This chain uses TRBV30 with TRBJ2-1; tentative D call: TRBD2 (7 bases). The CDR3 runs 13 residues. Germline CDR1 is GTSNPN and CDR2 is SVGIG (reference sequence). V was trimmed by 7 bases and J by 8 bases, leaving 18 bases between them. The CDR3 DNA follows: TGTGCCTCCTGGGGGGGGGCCGTGGATGAGCAGTTCTTC. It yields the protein CASWGGAVDEQFF.

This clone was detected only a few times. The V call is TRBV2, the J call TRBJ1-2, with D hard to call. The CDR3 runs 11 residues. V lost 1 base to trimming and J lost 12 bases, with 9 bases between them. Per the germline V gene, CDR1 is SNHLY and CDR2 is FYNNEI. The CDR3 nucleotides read TGTGCCAGCAGTGAAGAGGGCGGCGACACCTTC. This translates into CASSEEGGDTF.

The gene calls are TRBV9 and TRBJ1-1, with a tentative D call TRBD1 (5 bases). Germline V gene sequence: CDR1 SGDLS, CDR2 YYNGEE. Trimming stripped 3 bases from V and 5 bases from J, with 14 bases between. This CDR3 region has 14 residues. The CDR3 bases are TGTGCCAGCAGCGGGCAGGGTTTAGGGACTGAAGCTTTCTTT. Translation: CASSGQGLGTEAFF.

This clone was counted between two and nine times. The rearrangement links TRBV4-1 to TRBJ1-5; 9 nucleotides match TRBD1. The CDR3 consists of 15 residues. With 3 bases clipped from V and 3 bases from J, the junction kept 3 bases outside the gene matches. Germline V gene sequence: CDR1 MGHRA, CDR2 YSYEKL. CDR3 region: CASSQRTGDNQPQHF. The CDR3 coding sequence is TGCGCCAGCAGCCAGCGGACAGGGGACAATCAGCCCCAGCATTTT.

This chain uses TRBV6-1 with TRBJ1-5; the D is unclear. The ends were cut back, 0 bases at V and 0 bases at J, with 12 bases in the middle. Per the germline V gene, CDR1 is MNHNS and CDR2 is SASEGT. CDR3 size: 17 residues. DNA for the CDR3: TGTGCCAGCAGTGAAGCGGGGAGGTCCTATAGCAATCAGCCCCAGCATTTT. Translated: CASSEAGRSYSNQPQHF.

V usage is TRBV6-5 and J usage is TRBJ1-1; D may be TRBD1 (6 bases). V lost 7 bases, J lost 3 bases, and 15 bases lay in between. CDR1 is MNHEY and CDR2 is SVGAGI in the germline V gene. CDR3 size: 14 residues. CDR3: CASKDSGVHTEAFF. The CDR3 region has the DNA TGTGCCAGCAAGGATTCAGGGGTCCACACTGAAGCTTTCTTT.

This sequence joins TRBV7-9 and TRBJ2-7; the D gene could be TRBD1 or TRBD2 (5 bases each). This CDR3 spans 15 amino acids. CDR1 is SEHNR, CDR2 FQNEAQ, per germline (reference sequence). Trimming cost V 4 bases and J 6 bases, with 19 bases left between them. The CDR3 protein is CASSSHLRGPPEQYF. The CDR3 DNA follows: TGTGCCAGCAGCTCCCATCTAAGGGGACCCCCCGAGCAGTACTTC.

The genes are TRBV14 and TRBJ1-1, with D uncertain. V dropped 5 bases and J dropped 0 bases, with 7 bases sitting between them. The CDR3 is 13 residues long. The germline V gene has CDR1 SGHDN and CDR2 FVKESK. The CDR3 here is CASSSSMNTEAFF. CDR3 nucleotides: TGTGCCAGCAGCTCTTCAATGAACACTGAAGCTTTCTTT.

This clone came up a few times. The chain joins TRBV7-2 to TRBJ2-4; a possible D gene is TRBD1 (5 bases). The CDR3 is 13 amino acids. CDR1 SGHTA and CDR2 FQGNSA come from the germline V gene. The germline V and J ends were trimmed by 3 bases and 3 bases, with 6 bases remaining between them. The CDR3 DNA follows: TGTGCCAGCAGCTTCAGGGACAAAAACATTCAGTACTTC. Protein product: CASSFRDKNIQYF.

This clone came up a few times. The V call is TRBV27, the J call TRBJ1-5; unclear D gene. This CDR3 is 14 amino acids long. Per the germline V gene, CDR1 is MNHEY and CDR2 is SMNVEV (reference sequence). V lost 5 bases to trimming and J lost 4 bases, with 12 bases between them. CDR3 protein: CASSPQDGNQPQHF. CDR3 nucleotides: TGTGCCAGCAGTCCCCAGGACGGTAATCAGCCCCAGCATTTT.

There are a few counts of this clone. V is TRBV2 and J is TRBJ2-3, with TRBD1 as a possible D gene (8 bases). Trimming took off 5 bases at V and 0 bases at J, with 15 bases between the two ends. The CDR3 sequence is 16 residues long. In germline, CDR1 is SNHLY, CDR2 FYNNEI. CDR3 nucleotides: TGTGCCAGCAGTTTACAACAGGGGGGGAGCACAGATACGCAGTATTTT. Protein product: CASSLQQGGSTDTQYF. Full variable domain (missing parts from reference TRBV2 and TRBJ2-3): EPEVTQTPSHQVTQMGQEVILRCVPISNHLYFYWYRQILGQKVEFLVSFYNNEISEKSEIFDDQFSVERPDGSNFTLKIRSTKLEDSAMYFCASSLQQGGSTDTQYFGPGTRLTVL.

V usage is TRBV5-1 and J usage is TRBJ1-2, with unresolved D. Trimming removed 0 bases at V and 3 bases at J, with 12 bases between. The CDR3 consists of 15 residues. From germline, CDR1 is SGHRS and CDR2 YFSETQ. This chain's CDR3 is CASSLGPSGDYGYTF. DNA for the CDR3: TGCGCCAGCAGCTTGGGACCTTCGGGAGACTATGGCTACACCTTC.

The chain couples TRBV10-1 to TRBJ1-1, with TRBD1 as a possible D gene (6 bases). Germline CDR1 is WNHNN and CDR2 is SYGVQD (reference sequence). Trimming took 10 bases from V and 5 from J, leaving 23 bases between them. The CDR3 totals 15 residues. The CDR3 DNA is TGCGCCACCCGCGATTCACAGGGTCTGTATACTGAAGCTTTCTTT. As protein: CATRDSQGLYTEAFF.

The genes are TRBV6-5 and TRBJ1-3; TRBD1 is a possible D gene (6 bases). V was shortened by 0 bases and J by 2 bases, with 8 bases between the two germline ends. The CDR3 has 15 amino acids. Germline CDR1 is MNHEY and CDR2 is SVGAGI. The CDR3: CASSYSWDTGNTIYF. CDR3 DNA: TGTGCCAGCAGTTACTCTTGGGACACTGGAAACACCATATATTTT.